This T cell receptor beta chain was recovered during a study of blood T cell repertoires in COVID-19. Study summary: T cells, B-cell-depleted T cells, or PBMCs provided the cDNA or gDNA that served as material.

This clone was seen a handful of times. The assay was immunoSEQ multiplex PCR, and TCRdb's table has in-frame clones only and misses some. There are some 110,000 clones in the sample; about nine tenths occur only once, and 3.5% to 4.5% lies in the top ten. This CDR3 has 14 residues. Germline V gives CDR1 MNHEY, CDR2 SVGAGI. Germline trimming cut 6 bases from V and 9 bases from J; bases unmatched to any gene: 9. Input material: peripheral blood. The source of this sequence is a man aged 40-49 years with acute or convalescent COVID-19. The chain employs TRBV6-5 and TRBJ2-1; 9 nucleotides agree with TRBD1. The CDR3 region is CASSLTQGASEQFF. DNA for the CDR3: TGTGCCAGCAGCCTAACACAGGGGGCCAGTGAGCAGTTCTTC.